These 7 T cell receptor beta chains originate from one sample sequenced in a study of blood T cell repertoires in COVID-19 (dated by TCRdb to the early 2020s). The method was the immunoSEQ multiplex PCR assay. This is the immuneACCESS table as TCRdb keeps it, with only in-frame sequences that have V and J called. A part of the clones is gone; compared with another copy, unresolved V genes explain less than half, and the rest is unexplained. Recorded for this sample are roughly 400,000 clones; roughly nine tenths of them occurred a single time. 0.7% to 0.95% of the sample rests with the top ten. The sample consisted of PBMCs or T cells enriched from blood (not recorded which). These receptors all come from a middle-aged woman who had been exposed to COVID-19.

V usage is TRBV2 and J usage is TRBJ1-2; weak D call: TRBD1 (6 bases). The V and J ends lost 6 bases and 4 bases respectively, with 6 bases between them. CDR1 SNHLY and CDR2 FYNNEI come from the germline V gene. The CDR3 has 11 residues. The CDR3 protein is CASSRGYGYTF. The CDR3 nucleotides are TGTGCCAGCAGCAGGGGCTATGGCTACACCTTC.

The gene calls are TRBV19 and TRBJ2-1; 11 nucleotides agree with TRBD1. V shed 4 bases, J shed 5 bases, and the junction held 7 bases outside the gene matches. CDR3 length: 16 residues. Germline V gene lookup returns CDR1 LNHDA and CDR2 SQIVND (reference sequence). The DNA of the CDR3 is TGTGCCAGTAGTACGCCCAGGACAGGGGGCAACAATGAGCAGTTCTTC. Protein sequence: CASSTPRTGGNNEQFF.

The chain uses TRBV9 and TRBJ1-3; the match to TRBD1 covers 7 bases. The CDR3 is 15 amino acids. The junction had 5 bases not matched to a gene; V was cut back by 3 bases and J by 2 bases. Germline V gives CDR1 SGDLS, CDR2 YYNGEE. The CDR3 sequence: CASSALTGAGNTIYF. In DNA form, the CDR3 reads TGTGCCAGCAGCGCTTTAACAGGGGCTGGAAACACCATATATTTT.

The chain links TRBV3-1 (or the pseudogene TRBV3-2) to TRBJ2-2, with 10 bases fitting TRBD2. CDR1 is LGHDT, CDR2 YNNKEL, per germline (reference sequence). The CDR3 covers 15 residues. V lost 0 bases and J lost 9; bases outside the gene matches: 4. CDR3: CASSQDLGLARELFF. The DNA for the CDR3 is TGTGCCAGCAGCCAAGATCTGGGACTAGCGAGGGAGCTGTTTTTT.

This clone was counted a single time. Other DNA sequences in the sample encode the same CDR3. The chain is built from TRBV30 and TRBJ2-7, with 11 bases that match TRBD2. In germline, CDR1 is GTSNPN, CDR2 SVGIG (reference sequence). V was pared by 0 bases and J by 2 bases, with 0 bases of the junction left unmatched. The CDR3 extends over 14 amino acids. CDR3 residues: CAWSVLAGAYEQYF. CDR3 nucleotides: TGTGCCTGGAGTGTACTAGCGGGGGCCTACGAGCAGTACTTC.

This chain links TRBV19 with TRBJ1-2; 9 bases match TRBD1. CDR3 length equals 16 residues. V trimming: 10 bases; J trimming: 1 base; junction bases outside the gene matches: 13. Germline V lookup: CDR1 LNHDA, CDR2 SQIVND (reference sequence). The CDR3 coding sequence is TGTGCCACCAATGGCGCATGGACAGGGGTTAACTATGGCTACACCTTC. This sequence encodes CATNGAWTGVNYGYTF.

This chain connects TRBV9 to TRBJ1-2, with D uncertain. This CDR3 region has 15 residues. Germline assignment: CDR1 SGDLS and CDR2 YYNGEE. The V end was cut by 0 bases, the J end by 4 bases, with 13 bases between. The CDR3 nucleotides are TGTGCCAGCAGCGTAGTCGGCACGACTCGCTATGGCTACACCTTC. Translation: CASSVVGTTRYGYTF.